Following are 28 T cell receptor beta chains from one sample sequenced in a study of beta chain features in type 1 diabetes. Regarding the study as a whole: Shortening of TCRB CDR3s, moderate but significant, appeared in all four CD4+ subsets of Type 1 diabetes patients.

Reverse transcription of all isolated RNA meant that expressed TCRB transcripts were sequenced. Method: immunoSEQ multiplex PCR; TCRdb's copy keeps in-frame clones and lacks some. The data contain some 160,000 clones, around 8.3% of them singletons. Antigens of these TCRs are unknown. The sample comprised central memory CD4+ T cells from blood. All receptors derive from a woman aged 18-30 years with type 1 diabetes.

In this sample, this clone turned up a few times. The J gene is TRBJ2-5, the V gene TRBV7-9; 10 positions match TRBD1. With 5 bases clipped from V and 7 bases from J, the junction kept 4 bases outside the gene matches. Germline loops: CDR1 SEHNR, CDR2 FQNEAQ (reference sequence). The CDR3 runs to 13 residues. The DNA of the CDR3 is TGTGCCAGCAGCATCGGACAGGGGGGGACCCAGTACTTC. Translating gives CASSIGQGGTQYF.

This clone was seen only a few times. The chain couples TRBV14 to TRBJ2-7; 9 nucleotides match TRBD1. The CDR3 is 16 residues long. Trimming removed 4 bases from V and 1 base from J; junction bases left unmatched: 8. Germline CDR1 and CDR2: SGHDN and FVKESK. CDR3 nucleotide sequence: TGTGCCAGCAGCCCGGGCGACAGGGGGTTTTCCTACGAGCAGTACTTC. It specifies CASSPGDRGFSYEQYF.

V is TRBV7-3 and J is TRBJ2-5; 9 bases are a match to TRBD2. The V gene end was trimmed by 1 base and the J gene end by 5 bases; junction bases not matched to a gene: 5. Germline V lookup: CDR1 SGHTA, CDR2 FQGTGA. The CDR3 runs to 15 residues. CDR3 residues: CASSLRAGGPETQYF. CDR3 sequence (DNA): TGTGCCAGCAGCTTAAGGGCGGGAGGGCCTGAGACCCAGTACTTC.

The chain is built from TRBV28 and TRBJ2-5, with TRBD1 matching 10 bases. The CDR3 runs 15 residues. The V gene end was trimmed by 4 bases and the J gene end by 3 bases; junction bases not matched to a gene: 5. CDR1 and CDR2 (germline): MDHEN, SYDVKM. CDR3 nucleotide sequence: TGTGCCAGCAGTTCATGGGACAGGGGCAAAGAGACCCAGTACTTC. It codes for CASSSWDRGKETQYF.

This clone has at least ten counts. The chain is built from TRBV11-2 and TRBJ2-1, with unresolved D. CDR1 is SGHAT, CDR2 FQNNGV, per germline. V gave up 1 base and J gave up 6 bases, with 4 bases separating them. The CDR3 covers 12 residues. In DNA form, the CDR3 reads TGTGCCAGCAGCTTAGCCTCCAATGAGCAGTTCTTC. This gives the protein CASSLASNEQFF.

The gene calls are TRBV4-1 and TRBJ1-5; D unresolved. Germline lookup yields CDR1 MGHRA and CDR2 YSYEKL. V gave up 1 base and J gave up 3 bases, with 10 bases separating them. The CDR3 consists of 15 residues. CDR3 sequence (DNA): TGCGCCAGCAGCCAAGGGTCAGGTCCCAATCAGCCCCAGCATTTT. Protein: CASSQGSGPNQPQHF.

In this sample, this clone turned up once. The V call is TRBV10-3, the J call TRBJ2-3; D is possibly TRBD2 (6 bases). CDR1 ENHRY and CDR2 SYGVKD come from the germline V gene. This CDR3 region has 14 residues. The V gene lost 6 bases and the J gene lost 0 bases, with 10 bases spanning the gap. The chain's CDR3 is CAIRVGTSTDTQYF. The CDR3 nucleotides are TGTGCCATCAGGGTCGGGACTAGCACAGATACGCAGTATTTT.

This clone was recorded a few times. The chain carries TRBV30 and TRBJ1-2; D gene uncertain. The length of the CDR3 is 12 residues. Germline V CDR1 and CDR2: GTSNPN, SVGIG (reference sequence). Deletions cut 2 bases from V and 4 bases from J, with 8 bases between. The CDR3 spells CAWSPATYGYTF. The CDR3 bases are TGTGCCTGGAGTCCCGCTACCTATGGCTACACCTTC.

This clone was seen only a few times. The rearrangement joins TRBV27 to TRBJ2-7; 7 bases agree with TRBD2. V gave up 7 bases and J gave up 3 bases; unmatched junction bases: 9. CDR1 is MNHEY and CDR2 is SMNVEV in the germline V gene (reference sequence). This CDR3 spans 14 amino acids. The DNA of the CDR3 is TGTGCCAGCACCTCCTCTAGCGGCAGCTACGAGCAGTACTTC. Amino acids: CASTSSSGSYEQYF.

This clone was counted a few times. This chain links TRBV11-2 with TRBJ2-4, with D possibly TRBD1 on 5 matching bases. CDR3 size: 14 residues. Germline CDR1 reads SGHAT; CDR2 reads FQNNGV. Between the trimmed V and J ends, which lost 8 bases and 0 bases, there was a span of 11 bases. Here the CDR3 reads CASVRGLAKNIQYF. The CDR3 DNA reads as TGTGCCAGCGTAAGGGGCTTAGCCAAAAACATTCAGTACTTC.

The chain couples TRBV28 to TRBJ2-1; possible D gene TRBD1, 6 bases. Germline CDR1 is MDHEN and CDR2 is SYDVKM. This CDR3 contains 15 residues. Between the trimmed V and J ends, which lost 6 bases and 0 bases, there was a span of 12 bases. The CDR3 nucleotides read TGTGCCAGCAGCAGGGACACCAGCTCCTACAATGAGCAGTTCTTC. Amino acid sequence: CASSRDTSSYNEQFF.

This clone was recorded a few times. The chain has TRBV5-1 and TRBJ2-5; the match to TRBD2 covers 12 bases. V dropped 4 bases and J dropped 2; count of bases not matched to a gene: 6. The CDR3 length is 16 residues. Germline CDR1 reads SGHRS; CDR2 reads YFSETQ. CDR3: CASSETSGSRQETQYF. CDR3 sequence (DNA): TGCGCCAGCAGCGAGACTAGCGGGAGTAGGCAAGAGACCCAGTACTTC.

This clone was seen a handful of times. The chain is built from TRBV6-4 and TRBJ1-2; no clear D. Germline-derived CDR1 and CDR2 are MRHNA and SNTAGT. The germline V and J ends were trimmed by 0 bases and 8 bases, with 10 bases remaining between them. The CDR3 loop spans 13 amino acids. This CDR3 is CASSDSTAQGYTF. The CDR3 DNA sequence: TGTGCCAGCAGTGACTCCACAGCCCAGGGCTACACCTTC.

This clone was seen a few times. The CDR3 sequence is CASSYSSRGSETQYF. The DNA of the CDR3 is TGTGCCAGCAGTTACTCGAGTCGGGGGTCAGAGACCCAGTACTTC. This sequence joins TRBV6-6 and TRBJ2-5; D is perhaps TRBD2 (6 bases). The CDR3 sequence is 15 residues long. V was shortened by 0 bases and J by 4 bases, with 12 bases between the two germline ends. Germline lookup yields CDR1 MNHNY and CDR2 SVGAGI (reference sequence).

This clone was counted between two and nine times. The J gene is TRBJ2-5, the V gene TRBV4-3; TRBD2 matches 8 bases. Germline V lookup: CDR1 LGHNA, CDR2 YSLEER. Germline trimming cut 6 bases from V and 4 bases from J; bases unmatched to any gene: 4. This CDR3 comprises 13 residues. CDR3 sequence: CASSPSGSETQYF. DNA for the CDR3: TGCGCCAGCAGTCCTAGCGGGTCAGAGACCCAGTACTTC.

This clone was observed a handful of times. The chain is built from TRBV29-1 and TRBJ2-1; 13 bases agree with TRBD2. CDR1 is SQVTM and CDR2 is ANQGSEA in the germline V gene. The CDR3 is 15 amino acids. V lost 5 bases and J lost 5; bases outside the gene matches: 6. DNA for the CDR3: TGCAGCGTTTCATTCGGGACTAGCGGGAACAATGAGCAGTTCTTC. This gives the protein CSVSFGTSGNNEQFF.

This clone was seen a few times. The rearrangement uses TRBV14 and TRBJ1-1, with a possible D match to TRBD1 (6 bases). Germline V gives CDR1 SGHDN, CDR2 FVKESK. The CDR3 contains 16 residues. Trimming took off 3 bases at V and 1 base at J, with 15 bases between the two ends. CDR3: CASSHDHRAANTEAFF. The CDR3 region has the DNA TGTGCCAGCAGCCATGACCACAGGGCGGCGAACACTGAAGCTTTCTTT.

The chain carries TRBV29-1 and TRBJ2-7; possible D gene TRBD1, 6 bases. Trimming pared 4 bases from V and 0 bases from J, leaving 13 bases between. In germline, CDR1 is SQVTM, CDR2 ANQGSEA. The CDR3 runs 14 residues. Here the CDR3 DNA reads TGCAGCGTTGGGGGGCAGACCAGCTCCTACGAGCAGTACTTC. Its translation is CSVGGQTSSYEQYF.

Worth noting for this clone: Other DNA variants within this sample encode the same CDR3. The J gene is TRBJ2-3, the V gene TRBV6-5; 11 bases line up with TRBD2. Germline CDR1 reads MNHEY; CDR2 reads SVGAGI. The V segment lost 2 bases and the J segment 4 bases; nucleotides outside the gene matches: 5. The CDR3 loop spans 16 amino acids. CDR3 sequence (DNA): TGTGCCAGCAGTTACCGCCTAGCGGGGGGAGCAGATACGCAGTATTTT. Its translation: CASSYRLAGGADTQYF.

This clone was detected a few times. The chain has TRBV27 and TRBJ2-1, with 7 nucleotides matching TRBD1. This CDR3 has 14 amino acids. Germline V gives CDR1 MNHEY, CDR2 SMNVEV (reference sequence). J gave up 7 bases and V 5 bases, and 8 bases lay outside the gene matches. This chain's CDR3 is CASSPRQGINEQFF. The CDR3 bases are TGTGCCAGCAGTCCGAGACAGGGAATAAATGAGCAGTTCTTC.

This sequence joins TRBV7-2 and TRBJ1-5, with D possibly TRBD1 on 5 matching bases. The CDR3 spans 14 residues. Trimming removed 5 bases at V and 7 bases at J, with 15 bases between. Germline V lookup: CDR1 SGHTA, CDR2 FQGNSA. DNA of the CDR3: TGTGCCAGCAGCGCCTCAGGGTTGCGGCAGCCCCAGCATTTT. Encoded protein: CASSASGLRQPQHF.

V usage is TRBV28 and J usage is TRBJ1-5; unclear D gene. Germline V lookup: CDR1 MDHEN, CDR2 SYDVKM. The CDR3 extends over 12 amino acids. V lost 8 bases, J lost 3 bases, and 8 bases lay in between. The CDR3 DNA reads as TGTGCCAGCCTTGGCCCCAATCAGCCCCAGCATTTT. Translation gives CASLGPNQPQHF.

The V gene is TRBV14, the J gene TRBJ1-6, with 7 bases that match TRBD1. The V gene end was trimmed by 1 base and the J gene end by 7 bases; junction bases not matched to a gene: 4. Per germline, CDR1 SGHDN and CDR2 FVKESK. This CDR3 is 15 amino acids long. The CDR3 nucleotides are TGTGCCAGCAGCCAAGGGGGGACAGCAAATTCACCCCTCCACTTT. Translated, it gives CASSQGGTANSPLHF.

This clone came up a few times. This chain uses TRBV19 with TRBJ2-1; 10 positions agree with TRBD2. Trimming cost V 6 bases and J 9 bases; bases outside gene matches: 5. In germline, CDR1 is LNHDA, CDR2 SQIVND (reference sequence). The CDR3 length is 13 residues. CDR3 region: CASRSSGSGEQFF. The CDR3 DNA reads as TGTGCCAGTAGGTCTAGCGGGAGCGGTGAGCAGTTCTTC.

V gene TRBV18 combines with J gene TRBJ1-1, with TRBD1 identical over 7 bases. The CDR3 length is 15 residues. The ends lost 6 bases at V and 3 bases at J; junction bases unmatched: 10. From germline, CDR1 is KGHSH and CDR2 LQKENI. The CDR3: CASSPRQGWDTEAFF. CDR3 nucleotides: TGTGCCAGCTCGCCCCGACAGGGTTGGGACACTGAAGCTTTCTTT.

V is TRBV7-9 and J is TRBJ2-5; no definite D call. The V gene's germline CDR1 is SEHNR and CDR2 FQNEAQ (reference sequence). V was shortened by 7 bases and J by 0 bases, with 3 bases between the two germline ends. The CDR3 loop spans 11 amino acids. CDR3 sequence: CASTYQETQYF. The CDR3 DNA reads as TGTGCCAGCACCTACCAAGAGACCCAGTACTTC.

This clone was observed a handful of times. The chain combines TRBV7-9 with TRBJ2-7; no clear D. CDR1 is SEHNR, CDR2 FQNEAQ, per germline (reference sequence). The CDR3 loop spans 12 amino acids. Trimming shortened V by 5 bases and J by 4 bases, and 9 bases separated the two germline ends. CDR3 loop: CASSRDGYEQYF. In nucleotides, the CDR3 is TGTGCCAGCAGCCGTGACGGGTACGAGCAGTACTTC.

The V call is TRBV18, the J call TRBJ2-7; the match to TRBD1 covers 9 bases. Trimming took 6 bases from V and 4 from J; bases not matched to a gene: 1. CDR1 is KGHSH and CDR2 is LQKENI in the germline V gene. This CDR3 contains 12 residues. The CDR3 protein is CASSGTGYEQYF. CDR3 DNA sequence: TGTGCCAGCTCGGGGACAGGGTACGAGCAGTACTTC. Combining the CDR3 with reference TRBV18 and TRBJ2-7 gives the whole variable domain NAGVMQNPRHLVRRRGQEARLRCSPMKGHSHVYWYRQLPEEGLKFMVYLQKENIIDESGMPKERFSAEFPKEGPSILRIQQVVRGDSAAYFCASSGTGYEQYFGPGTRLTVT.